A single sample is the source of the 30 T cell receptor beta chains below, sequenced in a study of CD8+ T cells in alopecia areata. Once RNA had been extracted, it was reverse transcribed into cDNA to act as the sequencing template. Here immunoSEQ multiplex PCR was the method, and the copy in TCRdb shows in-frame clones only, minus some. The profile covers about 110,000 clones, none occurring a single time. The specimen sequenced was lesional skin. These receptors originate from a C3H/HeJ mouse with alopecia areata. For the strain, the MHC haplotype given is H2-k.

This clone was observed a handful of times. Gene names refer to mouse genes. The read ends 4 residues early relative to the CDR3; the germline J gene fills the gap. This sequence joins TRBV13-3 and TRBJ1-1, with D perhaps TRBD1 (6 bases). Germline V gene data show CDR1 as NNHDY and CDR2 as SYVADS. The CDR3 sequence is 15 residues long. The sequenced part of the CDR3 DNA is TGTGCCAGCAGTGGTCGCCCAGGGGAGAGGCCA. It encodes CASSGRPGERP. The CDR3, in full, reads CASSGRPGERPEVFF.

This clone has more than one count but fewer than ten. Germline and genes here are mouse. Read data end 4 residues before the CDR3 end; the end is taken from the germline J gene. The chain employs TRBV13-3 and TRBJ2-5; TRBD1 is a possible D gene (6 bases). Per the germline V gene, CDR1 is NNHDY and CDR2 is SYVADS. The CDR3 is 13 residues long. CDR3 bases read: TGTGCCAGCAGTGATTTCAGGGGAGAC. It codes for CASSDFRGD. The entire CDR3 reads CASSDFRGDTQYF.

This clone was seen more than once but under ten times. TCRdb's protein and the DNA translation differ at residue 11; the protein here comes from the DNA. Any gene name here is a mouse gene name. The sequenced fragment ends 3 residues before the CDR3 boundary, so the rest is inferred from the germline J gene. J is TRBJ1-6 and V is TRBV13-3; 8 bases align to TRBD1. TRBJ1-6 is sorted into the ORF group, with uncertain function. V lost 4 bases, J lost 6 bases, and 3 bases stayed unmatched. The length of the CDR3 is 14 residues. The germline CDR1 and CDR2 sequences are NNHDY and SYVADS. Here the CDR3 reads CASSPRGRNSPLYF. CDR3 bases read: TGTGCCAGCAGTCCCAGGGGGCGTAATTCGCCC.

In regard to this clone: Mouse gene names apply. Partial CDR3 DNA: TGCACCTGCAGTGCAGATTGGGGACAGAAATAT. Its protein is CTCSADWGQKY. The whole CDR3 region reads CTCSADWGQKYEQYF. This chain joins TRBV1 and TRBJ2-7; 7 bases match TRBD1. The CDR3 end falls 4 residues outside the read, so it is completed with the germline J gene. The CDR3 runs to 15 residues. Germline CDR1 reads NSQYPW; CDR2 reads LRSPGD (reference sequence).

The sample holds many counts of this clone. The protein in this entry is translated from the DNA; at residue 12 it differs from the protein listed in TCRdb. Mouse germline and gene names are used. With the read ending 3 residues before the CDR3 end, the germline J gene is used to fill in that end. This rearrangement joins TRBV13-3 to TRBJ1-6, with 7 bases that match TRBD1. TRBJ1-6 is flagged as an ORF with uncertain function. The V gene's germline CDR1 is NNHDY and CDR2 SYVADS. J was trimmed by 8 bases and V by 0 bases; bases with no gene match: 5. This CDR3 is 15 amino acids long. The CDR3 spells CASSDAGTADSPLYF. The sequenced part of the CDR3 DNA is TGTGCCAGCAGTGATGCAGGGACAGCGGATTCGCCC.

On this clone itself: At residue 12, the DNA translation does not agree with TCRdb's protein; the protein displayed here is the one encoded by the DNA. Any gene name here is a mouse gene name. The missing CDR3 end, 3 residues past where the read stops, is filled in from the germline J gene. The chain employs TRBV13-3 and TRBJ1-3; 7 bases are shared with TRBD1. CDR3 length: 15 residues. V lost 1 base, J lost 2 bases, and 3 bases stayed unmatched. CDR1 is NNHDY, CDR2 SYVADS, per germline. The covered CDR3 bases are TGTGCCAGCAGTGATAGGGACAGAACTGGAAATACG. The encoded protein is CASSDRDRTGNT. The CDR3 reads in full as CASSDRDRTGNTLYF.

Turning to this clone: The germline and genes are mouse ones. Read coverage stops 4 residues before the CDR3 terminus; the germline J gene supplies the remainder. The J gene is TRBJ2-7, the V gene TRBV1, with D possibly matching TRBD1 (6 bases). The CDR3 runs to 13 residues. CDR1 is NSQYPW and CDR2 is LRSPGD in the germline V gene (reference sequence). The CDR3 sequence: CTCSEGTLYEQYF. The part of the CDR3 DNA that was read is TGCACCTGCAGTGAAGGGACACTATAT.

A few counts support this clone. Germline and genes here are mouse. From the germline J gene comes the end of the CDR3, since the read stops 4 residues before it. The V gene is TRBV13-3, the J gene TRBJ2-4; 8 bases are a match to TRBD1. CDR1 and CDR2 (germline): NNHDY, SYVADS. V was pared by 3 bases and J by 1 base, with 4 bases of the junction left unmatched. The CDR3 runs 15 residues. CDR3 DNA, as far as it was read: TGTGCCAGCAGTGCCCTGGACAGGGGTCAAAAC. Translation gives CASSALDRGQN. The CDR3, in full, reads CASSALDRGQNTLYF.

This clone has only a few counts. Gene names and germline refer to mouse. Coverage ceases 4 residues before the CDR3 finishes, and the germline J gene fills in the end. The gene calls are TRBV13-3 and TRBJ2-1; tentatively, D is TRBD1 (6 bases). The CDR3 length is 12 residues. The germline V and J ends were trimmed by 5 bases and 6 bases, with 9 bases remaining between them. The germline CDR1 and CDR2 sequences are NNHDY and SYVADS. The CDR3 sequence is CASRQGLAEQFF. The covered CDR3 bases are TGTGCCAGCAGACAGGGCCTTGCT.

Points on this clone: The gene symbols are mouse symbols. The read ends 4 residues early relative to the CDR3; the germline J gene fills the gap. This rearrangement joins TRBV5 to TRBJ2-1; tentative D call: TRBD1 (5 bases). CDR3 size: 14 residues. V was shortened by 8 bases and J by 2 bases, with 13 bases between the two germline ends. Germline V gives CDR1 LGHNA, CDR2 YNLKQL (reference sequence). The CDR3 bases that were read are TGTGCCAGCTCCCAACCGACAGACTATGCT. Translating it yields CASSQPTDYA. The whole CDR3 protein is CASSQPTDYAEQFF.

Concerning this clone itself: TCRdb's protein sequence differs at residue 14 from the translated DNA; the protein presented here follows the DNA. Mouse germline and gene names are used. Coverage ceases 3 residues before the CDR3 finishes, and the germline J gene fills in the end. The chain recombines TRBV13-3 with TRBJ1-6; 10 positions agree with TRBD1. TRBJ1-6 carries the ORF label, with uncertain function. Germline V gene lookup returns CDR1 NNHDY and CDR2 SYVADS. Trimming cost V 0 bases and J 3 bases; bases outside gene matches: 3. The CDR3 spans 17 residues. CDR3 loop: CASSDAGTGVYNSPLYF. Partial CDR3 DNA: TGTGCCAGCAGTGATGCCGGGACAGGGGTCTATAATTCGCCC.

This clone was seen a few times. Here the gene names and germline are mouse. The read terminates 4 residues before the CDR3 end, so the remaining end is supplied by the germline J gene. The chain joins TRBV1 to TRBJ2-7; TRBD2 matches 8 bases. This CDR3 has 14 residues. Looked up from germline, CDR1 is NSQYPW and CDR2 is LRSPGD (reference sequence). After removal of 2 bases from V and 3 bases from J, the junction contained 3 bases not matched to a gene. The sequenced part of the CDR3 DNA is TGCACCTGCAGTGCACTGGGGGGTCTCTAT. Translated: CTCSALGGLY. The complete CDR3 sequence is CTCSALGGLYEQYF.

This clone was observed a handful of times. Gene names and germline refer to mouse. CDR3 DNA, as far as it was read: TGTGCCAGCAGTCCGGACTGGGGGAATAGTCAAAAC. Its translation: CASSPDWGNSQN. The entire CDR3 protein is CASSPDWGNSQNTLYF. V is TRBV13-3 and J is TRBJ2-4; 10 bases fit TRBD2. The CDR3 extends 4 residues past the end of the read, so its final part is completed from the germline J gene. The CDR3 length is 16 residues. The junction had 5 bases not matched to a gene; V was cut back by 4 bases and J by 0 bases. Germline CDR1 and CDR2: NNHDY and SYVADS.

The sample holds a few counts of this clone. Gene names are mouse gene names. The read is 4 residues too short to cover the CDR3 end, so that end is filled in from the germline J gene. V usage is TRBV13-3 and J usage is TRBJ2-7, with 13 positions matching TRBD2. The CDR3 loop spans 16 amino acids. After removal of 3 bases from V and 3 bases from J, the junction contained 6 bases not matched to a gene. The germline V gene encodes CDR1 NNHDY and CDR2 SYVADS. CDR3 amino acids: CASSGPGTGGVYEQYF. The covered CDR3 bases are TGTGCCAGCAGTGGTCCCGGGACTGGGGGGGTCTAT.

Note on this clone: Gene labels here are mouse ones. Partial CDR3 DNA: TGTGCTAGCAGTAGAGTCAGGGGGCGGGATGCT. Translation: CASSRVRGRDA. The full-length CDR3 reads as CASSRVRGRDAEQFF. The J gene is TRBJ2-1, the V gene TRBV17, with 8 bases identical to TRBD1. The CDR3 goes on 4 residues after the read ends, and that part is filled in from the germline J gene. CDR1 is MNHDT and CDR2 is YYDKIL in the germline V gene. CDR3 size: 15 residues. Losses at the gene ends were 1 base for V and 5 bases for J; bases not matched to a gene: 4. Based on the CDR3 plus reference TRBV17 and TRBJ2-1, the full variable domain is DTTVKQNPRYKLARVGKPVNLICSQTMNHDTMYWYQKKPNQAPKLLLFYYDKILNREADTFEKFQSSRPNNSFCSLYIGSAGLEYSAMYLCASSRVRGRDAEQFFGPGTRLTVL.

This clone was counted between two and nine times. Any gene name here is a mouse gene name. Partial CDR3 DNA: TGTGCCAGCAGTGAAAGGGGAGGGGAAAACACA. Its translation: CASSERGGENT. The full CDR3 is CASSERGGENTEVFF. The V and J genes are TRBV13-3 and TRBJ1-1; D may be TRBD1 (5 bases). The read ends 4 residues early relative to the CDR3; the germline J gene fills the gap. Germline V CDR1 and CDR2: NNHDY, SYVADS. Trimming stripped 2 bases from V and 1 base from J, with 12 bases between. This CDR3 has 15 amino acids.

This clone appeared a few times. Gene names are mouse gene names. The CDR3 goes on 4 residues after the read ends, and that part is filled in from the germline J gene. V and J are TRBV13-3 and TRBJ2-2; perhaps TRBD1 as D (5 bases). Looked up from germline, CDR1 is NNHDY and CDR2 is SYVADS. This CDR3 is built from 13 residues. The covered CDR3 bases are TGTGCCAGCAGTGCCCAGGGTGGCGGG. This sequence encodes CASSAQGGG. The CDR3 in full is CASSAQGGGQLYF.

This clone occurred a few times. The gene symbols are mouse symbols. The CDR3 end falls 4 residues outside the read, so it is completed with the germline J gene. This chain links TRBV13-1 with TRBJ2-5, with TRBD2 identical over 9 bases. Germline values: CDR1 NSHNY, CDR2 SYGAGN. With V trimmed by 0 bases and J by 2 bases, 4 bases remained unmatched. This CDR3 is 16 amino acids long. The covered CDR3 bases are TGTGCCAGCAGTGATGAACTGGGGGGCTCCCAAGAC. It codes for CASSDELGGSQD. The whole CDR3 region reads CASSDELGGSQDTQYF.

Only a few counts were recorded for this clone. Gene names denote mouse genes. The read finishes 4 residues shy of the CDR3 end, and the germline J gene is used to complete it. The chain uses TRBV13-1 and TRBJ2-3; D unclear. There are 11 residues in the CDR3. CDR1 is NSHNY, CDR2 SYGAGN, per germline. Trimming took 5 bases from V and 3 from J, leaving 4 bases between them. The CDR3 here is CASRQAETLYF. The covered CDR3 bases are TGTGCCAGCAGGCAGGCAGAA.

This clone turned up a few times. Genes and germline are mouse. With the read ending 4 residues before the CDR3 end, the germline J gene is used to fill in that end. The chain recombines TRBV17 with TRBJ2-1; D may be TRBD1 (5 bases). CDR3 length: 14 amino acids. Germline V gene data show CDR1 as MNHDT and CDR2 as YYDKIL. The ends were cut back, 3 bases at V and 3 bases at J, with 9 bases in the middle. The sequenced CDR3 bases are TGTGCTAGCAGTAGGACAGAAATCTATGCT. This sequence encodes CASSRTEIYA. The complete CDR3 reads CASSRTEIYAEQFF.

This clone showed up many times. Mouse names are used for the genes. Read data end 4 residues before the CDR3 end; the end is taken from the germline J gene. The genes are TRBV13-3 and TRBJ2-1, with TRBD1 as a possible D gene (6 bases). Germline loops: CDR1 NNHDY, CDR2 SYVADS. The CDR3 is made up of 15 amino acids. V was pared by 6 bases and J by 1 base, with 14 bases between. CDR3 sequence reads: CASTPGQQNYAEQFF. The sequenced CDR3 bases are TGTGCCAGCACCCCGGGACAACAAAACTATGCT.

In this sample, this clone turned up many times. TCRdb's protein and the translated DNA diverge at residue 11; the protein reported here is the translation of the DNA. Genes here carry mouse names. The read ends 3 residues shy of where the CDR3 ends; the end is completed using the germline J gene. The chain combines TRBV13-3 with TRBJ1-6; D unresolved. TRBJ1-6 is identified as an open reading frame with a role that is uncertain. CDR1 is NNHDY and CDR2 is SYVADS in the germline V gene. The CDR3 has 14 amino acids. Trimming stripped 5 bases from V and 0 bases from J, with 6 bases between. CDR3 residues: CASRQSSYNSPLYF. The part of the CDR3 DNA that was read is TGTGCCAGCAGACAGTCTTCCTATAATTCGCCC.

This clone was seen a handful of times. The gene names here belong to mouse. The read falls 4 residues short of the CDR3 end, and the missing part is taken from the germline J gene. This chain connects TRBV13-3 to TRBJ2-5, with 9 bases fitting TRBD2. The V gene's germline CDR1 is NNHDY and CDR2 SYVADS. Trimming at V came to 5 bases and at J to 0 bases, leaving 4 bases not matched to a gene. This CDR3 has 15 residues. The part of the CDR3 DNA that was read is TGTGCCAGCAGCGGGACTGGGAGAAACCAAGAC. Residues: CASSGTGRNQD. The whole CDR3 sequence is CASSGTGRNQDTQYF.

As regards this clone: Gene names are the mouse ones. The CDR3 is cut off 4 residues early in the read; its end comes from the germline J gene. The chain joins TRBV14 to TRBJ2-7, with 9 bases identical to TRBD1. Trimming removed 0 bases from V and 3 bases from J; junction bases left unmatched: 1. CDR3 length: 14 amino acids. Per germline, CDR1 SGHDT and CDR2 FRDEAV. The chain's CDR3 is CASSFWDRDYEQYF. CDR3 DNA (partial): TGTGCCAGCAGTTTCTGGGACAGGGACTAT.

This clone appeared a few times. The genes and germline here are from mouse. The read is 4 residues too short to cover the CDR3 end, so that end is filled in from the germline J gene. This chain links TRBV29 with TRBJ2-5; weak D call: TRBD1 (5 bases). The germline gives CDR1 MSHET, CDR2 SYDVDS. This CDR3 is built from 13 residues. Here the CDR3 reads CASSFQGKDTQYF. Partial CDR3 DNA: TGTGCTAGCAGTTTCCAGGGAAAGGAC.

Comment on this clone: All gene names here are mouse names. The read ends 4 residues before the CDR3 terminus; that terminus is restored from the germline J gene. The chain carries TRBV13-1 and TRBJ1-1, with 8 nucleotides matching TRBD1. This CDR3 is built from 14 residues. J lost 3 bases, V lost 0 bases, and 1 base had no gene match. The germline gives CDR1 NSHNY, CDR2 SYGAGN. CDR3 DNA (partial): TGTGCCAGCAGTGATGACAGGGGGTACACA. Its translation: CASSDDRGYT. The full CDR3 is CASSDDRGYTEVFF.

Worth noting for this clone: Gene names and germline refer to mouse. The read stops 4 residues short of the end of the CDR3; the missing end is completed from the germline J gene. This sequence joins TRBV13-3 and TRBJ2-5; D unresolved. V was shortened by 7 bases and J by 0 bases, with 6 bases between the two germline ends. Germline CDR1 NNHDY, CDR2 SYVADS. The CDR3 consists of 12 residues. The CDR3 reads CASSDNQDTQYF. The CDR3 bases that were read are TGTGCCAGCTCAGATAACCAAGAC. The complete variable domain, with remaining parts taken from reference TRBV13-3 and TRBJ2-5, reads EAAVTQSPRSKVAVTGGKVTLSCHQTNNHDYMYWYRQDTGHGLRLIHYSYVADSTEKGDIPDGYKASRPSQENFSLILELASLSQTAVYFCASSDNQDTQYFGPGTRLLVL.

This clone was seen a handful of times. The genes and germline here are from mouse. CDR3 sequence reads: CASSETGGVNNYAEQFF. The sequenced part of the CDR3 DNA is TGTGCCAGCAGTGAAACTGGGGGGGTAAATAACTATGCT. The chain uses TRBV13-3 and TRBJ2-1; 10 bases map to TRBD2. The read terminates 4 residues before the CDR3 end, so the remaining end is supplied by the germline J gene. Germline lookup yields CDR1 NNHDY and CDR2 SYVADS. The CDR3 is 17 amino acids. J gave up 0 bases and V 2 bases, and 5 bases lay outside the gene matches.

This clone was counted a few times. Gene names are the mouse ones. The CDR3 end lies 4 residues beyond the end of the read and is filled in from the germline J gene. The chain uses TRBV13-1 and TRBJ2-7; 10 bases are a match to TRBD2. From germline, CDR1 is NSHNY and CDR2 SYGAGN. V shed 0 bases and J 3 bases; nucleotides not matched to a gene: 3. The CDR3 consists of 15 residues. The sequenced part of the CDR3 DNA is TGTGCCAGCAGTGATGGACTGGGGGGACTCTAT. Its translation: CASSDGLGGLY. The whole CDR3 sequence is CASSDGLGGLYEQYF.

This clone was recorded a few times. Genes here carry mouse names. The CDR3 end falls 4 residues outside the read, so it is completed with the germline J gene. The gene calls are TRBV13-3 and TRBJ2-7; 8 nucleotides line up with TRBD1. The ends lost 0 bases at V and 1 base at J; junction bases unmatched: 6. This CDR3 spans 16 amino acids. Per the germline V gene, CDR1 is NNHDY and CDR2 is SYVADS. The chain's CDR3 is CASSDEGRGHSYEQYF. The part of the CDR3 DNA that was read is TGTGCCAGCAGTGATGAAGGCAGGGGGCATTCCTAT.